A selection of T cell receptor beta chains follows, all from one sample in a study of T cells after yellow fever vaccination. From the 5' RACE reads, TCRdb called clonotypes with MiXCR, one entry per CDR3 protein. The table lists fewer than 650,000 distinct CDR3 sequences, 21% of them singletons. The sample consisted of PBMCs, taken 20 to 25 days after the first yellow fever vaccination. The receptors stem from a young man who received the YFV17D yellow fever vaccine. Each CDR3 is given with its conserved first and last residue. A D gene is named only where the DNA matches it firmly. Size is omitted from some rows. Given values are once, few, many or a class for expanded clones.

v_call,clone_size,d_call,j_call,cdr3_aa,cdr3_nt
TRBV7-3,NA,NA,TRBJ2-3,CASSPDLSTDTQYF,TGTGCCAGCAGTCCAGACTTAAGCACAGATACGCAGTATTTT
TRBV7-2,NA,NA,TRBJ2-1,CASSFTGSGRNEQFF,TGTGCCAGCAGCTTCACAGGATCCGGTCGCAATGAGCAGTTCTTC
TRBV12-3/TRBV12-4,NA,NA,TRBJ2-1,CASTPGVEETSSYNEQFF,TGTGCCAGCACCCCCGGCGTAGAGGAAACCAGCTCCTACAATGAGCAGTTCTTC
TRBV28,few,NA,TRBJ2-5,CASSLSSARGLKTQYF,TGTGCCAGCAGTTTATCCTCCGCTCGGGGCTTGAAGACCCAGTACTTC
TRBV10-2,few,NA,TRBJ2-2,CASSGDISKDTGELFF,TGCGCCAGCAGTGGGGACATTTCGAAGGACACCGGGGAGCTGTTTTTT
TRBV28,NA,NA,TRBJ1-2,CASTWGFNYGYTF,TGTGCCAGCACCTGGGGATTTAACTATGGCTACACCTTC
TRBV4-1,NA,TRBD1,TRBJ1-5,CASSLRDRRNQPQHF,TGCGCCAGCAGCCTTAGGGACAGACGCAATCAGCCCCAGCATTTT
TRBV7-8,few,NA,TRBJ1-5,CASSLAGGDQHF,TGTGCCAGCAGCTTAGCGGGGGGAGACCAGCATTTT
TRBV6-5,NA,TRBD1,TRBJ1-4,CASSYIGTDEKLFF,TGTGCCAGCAGTTACATCGGGACAGATGAAAAACTGTTTTTT
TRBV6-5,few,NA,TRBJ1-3,CASSYSKIGGSGNTIYF,TGTGCCAGCAGTTACTCTAAAATTGGCGGCTCTGGAAACACCATATATTTT
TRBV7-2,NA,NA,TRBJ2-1,CASSPPGQFNYNEQFF,TGTGCCAGCAGCCCCCCCGGGCAGTTCAATTACAATGAGCAGTTCTTC
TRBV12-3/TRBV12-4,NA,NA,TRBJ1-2,CASSPQPGPYGYTF,TGTGCCAGCAGCCCGCAACCGGGGCCCTATGGCTACACCTTC
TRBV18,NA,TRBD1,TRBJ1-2,CASSPGTGTYGYTF,TGTGCCAGCTCACCCGGGACAGGGACCTATGGCTACACCTTC
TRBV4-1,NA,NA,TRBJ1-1,CASSRGPGQVNTEAFF,TGCGCCAGCAGCCGTGGGCCGGGACAAGTGAACACTGAAGCTTTCTTT
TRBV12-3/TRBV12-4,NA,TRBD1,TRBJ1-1,CASSLRQGVVAFF,TGTGCCAGCAGTTTGAGACAGGGCGTCGTAGCTTTCTTT
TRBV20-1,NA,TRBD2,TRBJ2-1,CSAGTSPRNEQFF,TGCAGTGCTGGGACTAGCCCCCGCAATGAGCAGTTCTTC
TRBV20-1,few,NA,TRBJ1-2,CSARGAERDYGYTF,TGCAGTGCTAGAGGGGCCGAACGAGACTATGGCTACACCTTC
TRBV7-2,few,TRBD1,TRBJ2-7,CASSQRQGASYEQYF,TGTGCCAGCAGCCAGCGACAGGGGGCCTCCTACGAGCAGTACTTC
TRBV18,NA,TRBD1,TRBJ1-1,CASSPVQGLNTEAFF,TGTGCCAGCTCACCTGTACAGGGGTTGAACACTGAAGCTTTCTTT